This T cell receptor beta chain is from a study of OX40 agonist ivuxolimab in advanced cancers. Study-wide points: CD8+ T cells were the subset that, on average, had more expanded clones than CD4+.

The table came from immunoSEQ multiplex PCR; TCRdb's copy has only in-frame clones and leaves some out. The sample records around 65,000 clones, approximately 90% being singletons. This clone rates as medium-sized. The antigen is undetermined. The input for sequencing was CD4+ or CD8+ T cells sorted from blood, taken in a trial of the OX40 agonist ivuxolimab. The clonotype comes from an adult with an advanced solid tumor such as melanoma, head and neck, liver or kidney cancer.

The CDR3 loop is CASSPGTGEETQYF. The CDR3 bases are TGTGCCAGCTCACCAGGGACAGGAGAAGAGACCCAGTACTTC. V and J are TRBV18 and TRBJ2-5, with TRBD1 identical over 8 bases. CDR3 size: 14 residues. Germline V gives CDR1 KGHSH, CDR2 LQKENI. Trimming at V came to 2 bases and at J to 3 bases, leaving 2 bases not matched to a gene.